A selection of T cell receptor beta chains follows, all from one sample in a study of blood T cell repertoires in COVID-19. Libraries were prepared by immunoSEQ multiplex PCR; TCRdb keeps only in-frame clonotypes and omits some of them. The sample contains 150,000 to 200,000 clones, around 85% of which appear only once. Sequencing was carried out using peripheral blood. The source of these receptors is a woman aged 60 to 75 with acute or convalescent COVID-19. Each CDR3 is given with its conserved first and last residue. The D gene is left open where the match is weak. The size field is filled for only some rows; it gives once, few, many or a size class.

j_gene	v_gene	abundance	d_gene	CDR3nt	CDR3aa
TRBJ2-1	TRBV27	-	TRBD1	TGTGCCAGCAGTCACGGGACAGGAAGCTCCTACAATGAGCAGTTCTTC	CASSHGTGSSYNEQFF
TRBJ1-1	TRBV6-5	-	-	TGTGCCAGCACACAGACGAACACTGAAGCTTTCTTT	CASTQTNTEAFF
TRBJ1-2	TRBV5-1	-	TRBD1	TGCGCCAGCAGCCATCGACAGGGGGTTAATGGCTACACCTTC	CASSHRQGVNGYTF
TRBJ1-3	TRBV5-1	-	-	TGCGCCAGCAGCTTGGGACAGGTTACTGGAAACACCATATATTTT	CASSLGQVTGNTIYF
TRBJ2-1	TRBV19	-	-	TGTGCCAGTAATCTGGGAGCGGAGCTGGGTGAGCAGTTCTTC	CASNLGAELGEQFF
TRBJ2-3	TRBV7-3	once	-	TGTGCCAGCAGCTTAGGACTCCCCTCGGATACGCAGTATTTT	CASSLGLPSDTQYF
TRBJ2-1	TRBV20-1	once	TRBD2	TGCAGTGCTAGTGGCCTAGCGGGAGGGGTTGTTGAGCAGTTCTTC	CSASGLAGGVVEQFF
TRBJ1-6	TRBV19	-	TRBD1	TGTGCCAGTAGTACCGGGACAGGGGTAAATTCACCCCTCCACTTT	CASSTGTGVNSPLHF
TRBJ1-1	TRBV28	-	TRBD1	TGTGCCAGCAGTTTAACTCGCGGACAGGGCCTTATGAACACTGAAGCTTTCTTT	CASSLTRGQGLMNTEAFF
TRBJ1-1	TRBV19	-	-	TGTGCCAGTAGGCTGACAGATGAAGCTTTCTTT	CASRLTDEAFF
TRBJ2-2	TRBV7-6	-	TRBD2	TGTGCCAGCGGCCCCTTTATGGGACTAGCGGGATCGAACACCGGGGAGCTGTTTTTT	CASGPFMGLAGSNTGELFF
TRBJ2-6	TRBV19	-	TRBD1	TGTGCCAGTAGTGTCCACAGGGGTGGGGCCAACGTCCTGACTTTC	CASSVHRGGANVLTF
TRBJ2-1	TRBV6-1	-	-	TGTGCCAGCAGTGAAGCTAGGCTAGCCTTCTACAATGAGCAGTTCTTC	CASSEARLAFYNEQFF
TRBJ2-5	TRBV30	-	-	TGTGCCTGGACAAAGCGGTCCCAAGAGACCCAGTACTTC	CAWTKRSQETQYF
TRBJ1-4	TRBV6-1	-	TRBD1	TGTGCCAGCAGTGGCTCAGGGGGCACCCTTAATGAAAAACTGTTTTTT	CASSGSGGTLNEKLFF
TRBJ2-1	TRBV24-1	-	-	TGTGCCACCAGTGACTACCCGGACTGGGACTCCTACAATGAGCAGTTCTTC	CATSDYPDWDSYNEQFF
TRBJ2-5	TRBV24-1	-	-	TGTGCCACCAGTGGCGGGGGCCGGCAGGAGACCCAGTACTTC	CATSGGGRQETQYF
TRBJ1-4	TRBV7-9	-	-	TGTGCCAGCAGCCTAACCGAAAAACTGTTTTTT	CASSLTEKLFF
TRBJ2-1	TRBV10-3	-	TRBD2	TGTGCCATCAGTGGACTAGCGGGAGACCGAAACAATGAGCAGTTCTTC	CAISGLAGDRNNEQFF
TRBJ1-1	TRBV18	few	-	TGTGCCAGCTCACAGGGGGAGAGGACTGAAGCTTTCTTT	CASSQGERTEAFF
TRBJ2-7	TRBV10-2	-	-	TGCGCCAGCAGCGACGGCGGATCCTACGAGCAGTACTTC	CASSDGGSYEQYF